This TCR beta chain was documented in a study of shared clonotypes between healthy human individuals. Study as a whole: The donor group consisted of two women and three men, aged 18 to 49. CD4 naive cells filled three plates per donor, CD4 memory three, CD8 naive two and CD8 memory one.

Per germline, CDR1 SNHLY and CDR2 FYNNEI. The CDR3 consists of 13 residues. Deep was the level at which the assay was run. Replicate sorted-subset PCRs were loaded with around 220 ng DNA, about 31,000 T cell genomes. Some clones are missing from TCRdb's copy, which holds only in-frame ones; the method was immunoSEQ multiplex PCR. The sample has 2 million to 3 million clones, roughly 93% seen once; the top ten hold about 0.38%. With respect to this clone: An end of the junction does not agree with germline; a read error may underlie this.

The source of this sequence is a man younger than 30 in good health. Some clones in this sample may be carry-over from other donors' samples. V gene TRBV2 combines with J gene TRBJ2-3; 8 bases agree with TRBD1. The sequencing sample was made of naive CD4+ T cells from PBMCs. The sample's subset: CD45RA+ positively selected. For the CDR3, the DNA is TGTGCCAGCAGTTCCCAGAGACAGGGGACGCCCCCCTTT. Its protein is CASSSQRQGTPPF.